The 5 T cell receptor beta chains listed next were all sequenced from one sample in a study of T cell repertoires in cytomegalovirus infection. TCRdb analysed the reads with MiXCR anew, one entry per CDR3 protein. The sample yields 150,000 to 200,000 distinct CDR3 sequences, 28% seen once. Sequencing was carried out using PBMCs. These receptors all stem from a human donor in good health (CMV status not recorded). Some clones in this sample may be carry-over from other donors' samples.

In regard to this clonotype: Just one base apart from a much larger clone, this may be a read error. This rearrangement joins TRBV12-3 or TRBV12-4 to TRBJ2-5; 7 bases are shared with TRBD1. This CDR3 has 14 amino acids. The junction had 6 bases not matched to a gene; V was cut back by 5 bases and J by 3 bases. The CDR3 is CASSRGQIKETQYF. Written as DNA, the CDR3 is TGTGCCAGCAGTAGGGGACAGATTAAAGAGACCCAGTACTTC.

In this sample, this clonotype turned up many times. V is TRBV7-2 and J is TRBJ2-3; TRBD1 matches 8 bases. CDR1 and CDR2 from the germline V gene are SGHTA and FQGNSA. The J segment lost 2 bases and the V segment lost 4 bases, leaving 8 bases of the junction unmatched. The CDR3 spans 16 residues. The CDR3: CASSSGQGKDTDTQYF. The CDR3 nucleotides are TGTGCCAGCAGCTCCGGACAGGGAAAGGACACAGATACGCAGTATTTT.

This clonotype showed up just a few times. The chain has TRBV3-1 and TRBJ2-7; D is perhaps TRBD1 or TRBD2 (5 bases each). Germline CDR1 reads LGHDT; CDR2 reads YNNKEL (reference sequence). The CDR3 is 14 residues long. Trimming took off 4 bases at V and 9 bases at J, with 19 bases between the two ends. CDR3 nucleotide sequence: TGTGCCAGCAGCCGGTCGGGGCCCGGGAATCGGCAGTACTTC. Translating gives CASSRSGPGNRQYF.

The CDR3 DNA follows: TGTGCCAGCAGTTACTCAAGGTCGGCCACCTACGAGCAGTACTTC. Translated: CASSYSRSATYEQYF. V gene TRBV6-5 combines with J gene TRBJ2-7; D gene ambiguous. V was clipped by 0 bases and J by 2 bases, with 11 bases between them. The CDR3 is 15 amino acids. The germline gives CDR1 MNHEY, CDR2 SVGAGI.

In this sample, this clonotype turned up many times. The rearrangement uses TRBV7-8 and TRBJ1-4; perhaps TRBD1 as D (5 bases). Trimming removed 9 bases from V and 3 bases from J, with 14 bases in between. The CDR3 is 14 residues long. Per the germline V gene, CDR1 is SGHVS and CDR2 is FQNEAQ. CDR3 amino acids: CASSSGPPNEKLFF. In DNA form, the CDR3 reads TGTGCCAGTTCCTCGGGACCCCCTAATGAAAAACTGTTTTTT.